This entry lists 7 T cell receptor beta chains sequenced from one sample in a study of blood T cell repertoires in COVID-19. Assay used: immunoSEQ multiplex PCR; TCRdb lists only in-frame clones, some missing. The sample includes some 130,000 clones, around 80% of them seen just once. The sample consisted of PBMCs or T cells enriched from blood (not recorded which). The receptors were gathered from a man aged 35-49 years with acute COVID-19.

The J gene is TRBJ2-1, the V gene TRBV12-2; TRBD2, the table's D call, was not compared with the DNA. TRBV12-2 counts as a pseudogene. CDR3 length equals 17 residues. The CDR3 DNA reads TGTGCAAGTCGCTTTTGGGTGGGCGGGAGAGGCTACAATGAGCAGTTCTTC. Translation: CASRFWVGGRGYNEQFF.

The chain has TRBV5-1 and TRBJ1-4; D is possibly TRBD1 (5 bases). This CDR3 has 15 residues. The germline gives CDR1 SGHRS, CDR2 YFSETQ. V was shortened by 0 bases and J by 1 base, with 7 bases between the two germline ends. This CDR3 is CASSLVGGTNEKLFF. The CDR3 bases are TGCGCCAGCAGCTTGGTCGGGGGAACTAATGAAAAACTGTTTTTT. Full variable domain (missing parts from reference TRBV5-1 and TRBJ1-4): KAGVTQTPRYLIKTRGQQVTLSCSPISGHRSVSWYQQTPGQGLQFLFEYFSETQRNKGNFPGRFSGRQFSNSRSEMNVSTLELGDSALYLCASSLVGGTNEKLFFGSGTQLSVL.

The gene calls are TRBV7-9 and TRBJ1-1; 7 positions agree with TRBD1. The CDR3 extends over 13 amino acids. Germline V gene sequence: CDR1 SEHNR, CDR2 FQNEAQ (reference sequence). J lost 3 bases, V lost 5 bases, and 3 bases had no gene match. The CDR3 region is CASSPGQDTEAFF. The CDR3, as DNA: TGTGCCAGCAGCCCAGGACAGGACACTGAAGCTTTCTTT.

V gene TRBV18 combines with J gene TRBJ2-7; tentatively, D is TRBD2 (6 bases). Germline V gene lookup returns CDR1 KGHSH and CDR2 LQKENI. The CDR3 consists of 14 residues. The V and J ends lost 2 bases and 0 bases respectively, with 8 bases between them. CDR3 in DNA: TGTGCCAGCTCACCAGCGGGGAGCTCCTACGAGCAGTACTTC. Residues: CASSPAGSSYEQYF.

The chain has TRBV6-5 and TRBJ1-5; tentatively, D is TRBD1 (6 bases). The CDR3 has 15 residues. V lost 0 bases to trimming and J lost 11 bases, with 17 bases between them. CDR1 and CDR2 (germline): MNHEY, SVGAGI. CDR3 in amino acids: CASSYSPGGGAAQHF. CDR3 nucleotide sequence: TGTGCCAGCAGTTACTCCCCGGGAGGGGGAGCGGCCCAGCATTTT.

For this clone: Other nucleotide sequences in the sample specify the same CDR3. V usage is TRBV7-3 and J usage is TRBJ2-7, with 14 bases that match TRBD2. This CDR3 is 15 amino acids long. The germline CDR1 and CDR2 sequences are SGHTA and FQGTGA. Losses at the gene ends were 3 bases for V and 3 bases for J; bases not matched to a gene: 1. The DNA for the CDR3 is TGTGCCAGCAGCTTGGGGACTAGCGGGAGCTACGAGCAGTACTTC. Protein product: CASSLGTSGSYEQYF.

The chain links TRBV13 to TRBJ1-6; a weak D match, TRBD1 (6 bases). CDR1 is PRHDT, CDR2 FYEKMQ, per germline (reference sequence). The CDR3 totals 13 residues. The V end lost 6 bases, the J end lost 7 bases, and 10 bases lay between the germline ends. CDR3: CASRSGQNSPLHF. CDR3 in DNA: TGTGCCAGCAGATCTGGACAGAATTCACCCCTCCACTTT. Based on the CDR3 plus reference TRBV13 and TRBJ1-6, the full variable domain is AAGVIQSPRHLIKEKRETATLKCYPIPRHDTVYWYQQGPGQDPQFLISFYEKMQSDKGSIPDRFSAQQFSDYHSELNMSSLELGDSALYFCASRSGQNSPLHFGNGTRLTVT.